This entry is about one T cell receptor (beta chain). The treatment denotes: randomized to nivolumab then ipilimumab (arm A) or the reverse (arm B). These data belong to a study of sequential checkpoint blockade in melanoma. Study at large: Each arm's sequence ended with maintenance nivolumab.

Data came from immunoSEQ multiplex PCR; TCRdb stores just in-frame clones and leaves some out. The sample has about 21,000 clones; around 80% are singletons. The sample in question was CD8+ T cells sorted from blood (inferred from file names), obtained from a patient given nivolumab and ipilimumab in sequence. This sequence originates from a human donor with melanoma.

The CDR3 protein is CASSQDKGRGRGEKLFF. The CDR3 DNA follows: TGCGCCAGCAGCCAAGATAAGGGTAGGGGGCGAGGTGAAAAACTGTTTTTT. The V call is TRBV4-1, the J call TRBJ1-4; 7 bases are a match to TRBD1. The CDR3 is 17 residues long. Trimming took 0 bases from V and 7 from J; bases not matched to a gene: 11. The germline V gene encodes CDR1 MGHRA and CDR2 YSYEKL.